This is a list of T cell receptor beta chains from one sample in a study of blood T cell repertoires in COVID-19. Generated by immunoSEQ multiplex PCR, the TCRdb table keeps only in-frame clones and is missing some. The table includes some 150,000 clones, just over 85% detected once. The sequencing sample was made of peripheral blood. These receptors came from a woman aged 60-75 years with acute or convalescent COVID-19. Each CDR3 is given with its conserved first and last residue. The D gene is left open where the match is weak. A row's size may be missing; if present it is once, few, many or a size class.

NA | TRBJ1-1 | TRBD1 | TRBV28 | CASSGRGTGITEAFF | TGTGCCAGCAGCGGCCGTGGGACAGGGATTACTGAAGCTTTCTTT
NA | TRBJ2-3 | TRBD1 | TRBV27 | CASSLGQGRDTQYF | TGTGCCAGCAGTCTCGGACAGGGACGGGATACGCAGTATTTT
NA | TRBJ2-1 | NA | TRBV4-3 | CASSQDTGNEQFF | TGCGCCAGCAGCCAAGATACGGGGAACGAGCAGTTCTTC
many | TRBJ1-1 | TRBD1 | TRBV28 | CASTRQGARTEAFF | TGTGCCAGCACCCGACAGGGGGCACGCACTGAAGCTTTCTTT
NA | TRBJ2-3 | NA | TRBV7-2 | CAGGGWRGSTDTQYF | TGTGCCGGGGGAGGATGGCGGGGAAGCACAGATACGCAGTATTTT
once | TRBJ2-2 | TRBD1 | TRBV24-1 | CATSDLRGGQGNTGELFF | TGTGCCACCAGTGATCTTCGTGGTGGACAGGGCAACACCGGGGAGCTGTTTTTT
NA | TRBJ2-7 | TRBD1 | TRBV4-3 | CASSQEDRGREQYF | TGCGCCAGCAGCCAAGAGGACAGGGGGCGCGAGCAGTACTTC
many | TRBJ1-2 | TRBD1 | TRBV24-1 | CATSPGQGRGYTF | TGTGCCACGTCCCCGGGACAGGGTCGCGGCTACACCTTC
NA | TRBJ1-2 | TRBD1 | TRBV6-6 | CASGQDRGYTF | TGTGCCAGCGGACAGGATCGTGGCTACACCTTC
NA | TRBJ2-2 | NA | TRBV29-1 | CSGGRNTGELFF | TGCAGCGGTGGGCGCAACACCGGGGAGCTGTTTTTT
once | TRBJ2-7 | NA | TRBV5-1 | CASSLMPGVAGASYEQYF | TGCGCCAGCAGCTTAATGCCGGGGGTTGCGGGGGCCTCCTACGAGCAGTACTTC
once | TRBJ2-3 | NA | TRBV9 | CASSVVELSDTQYF | TGTGCCAGCAGCGTAGTCGAACTCTCAGATACGCAGTATTTT
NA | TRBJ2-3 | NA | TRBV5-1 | CASSLSRIQQGDTQYF | TGCGCCAGCAGCTTGTCCCGTATTCAACAGGGAGATACGCAGTATTTT
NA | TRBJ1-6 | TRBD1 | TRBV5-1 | CASSSDRGGTNSPLHF | TGCGCCAGCAGTTCAGACAGGGGGGGAACCAATTCACCCCTCCACTTT
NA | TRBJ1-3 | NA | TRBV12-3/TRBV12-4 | CASSSLDTIYF | TGTGCCAGCAGTTCCCTCGACACCATATATTTT
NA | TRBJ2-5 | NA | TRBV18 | CASRSIVETQYF | TGTGCCAGCCGGTCGATCGTAGAGACCCAGTACTTC
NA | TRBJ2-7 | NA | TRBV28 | CASSIREQYF | TGTGCCAGCAGTATTCGGGAGCAGTACTTC
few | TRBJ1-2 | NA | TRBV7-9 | CASSPRHEVYGYTF | TGTGCCAGCAGCCCCAGACATGAAGTCTATGGCTACACCTTC
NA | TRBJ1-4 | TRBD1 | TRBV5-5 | CASSLRAGTGDEKLFF | TGTGCCAGCAGCTTAAGAGCCGGGACAGGGGACGAAAAACTGTTTTTT
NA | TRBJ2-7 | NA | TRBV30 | CAWSVSRSYEQYF | TGTGCCTGGAGTGTATCCAGGTCCTACGAGCAGTACTTC
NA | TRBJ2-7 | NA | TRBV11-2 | CASSDQGSYEQYF | TGTGCCAGCAGCGACCAGGGGTCGTACGAGCAGTACTTC
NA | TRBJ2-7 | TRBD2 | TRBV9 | CASSVGLAPEGEQYF | TGTGCCAGCAGCGTAGGACTAGCGCCTGAGGGTGAGCAGTACTTC
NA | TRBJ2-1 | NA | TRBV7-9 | CASRFDRHNEQFF | TGTGCCAGCAGATTCGACAGGCACAATGAGCAGTTCTTC
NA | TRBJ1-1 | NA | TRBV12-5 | CASGLREGTEAFF | TGTGCTAGTGGTTTGAGGGAGGGCACTGAAGCTTTCTTT
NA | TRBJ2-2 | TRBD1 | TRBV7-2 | CASSPHRGLSGELFF | TGTGCCAGCAGCCCCCACAGGGGGCTATCGGGGGAGCTGTTTTTT
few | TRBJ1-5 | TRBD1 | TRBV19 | CATTQGARNQPQHF | TGTGCCACCACACAGGGGGCGCGCAATCAGCCCCAGCATTTT
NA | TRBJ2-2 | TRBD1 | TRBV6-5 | CASRRPTGAGELFF | TGTGCCAGCAGGCGACCGACAGGGGCCGGGGAGCTGTTTTTT